Listed below are T cell receptor beta chains from one sample, sequenced in a study of human T cells and chemical hapten exposure. TCRdb processed the RACE reads anew with MiXCR; each CDR3 protein has one entry. The sample lists some 65,000 distinct CDR3 sequences; 5.5% to 7.5% were seen once. Specimen: whole blood. The receptor source for this set is a female donor in good health. Some clones in this sample may be carry-over from other donors' samples. The CDR3 runs from the conserved cysteine through the conserved F or W. The order of the fields is V gene, D gene, J gene, clone size, CDR3 DNA, CDR3 protein. A D gene is named only where the DNA matches it firmly. Rows may omit the clone size; those that give it use once, few, many or a size class.

TRBV4-1	-	TRBJ2-7	-	TGCGCCAGCAGCCAAGCGCACAGCGGCGCGTACGAGCAGTACTTC	CASSQAHSGAYEQYF
TRBV7-9	TRBD1	TRBJ1-1	many	TGTGCCAGCAGCTTAGGGCTAGGGGAATTAGGGGGCCATGAAGCTTTCTTT	CASSLGLGELGGHEAFF
TRBV16	TRBD2	TRBJ2-7	-	TGTGCCAGCAGCCAATCGGGGAGGGCCAACGAGCAGTACTTC	CASSQSGRANEQYF
TRBV2	-	TRBJ2-1	many	TGTGCCAGCAGCCCCCCTGGGGTCGGTTACAATGAGCAGTTCTTC	CASSPPGVGYNEQFF
TRBV11-2	-	TRBJ2-3	many	TGTGCCAGCAGCTTATCAATCTACGGGAGTAGCACAGATACGCAGTATTTT	CASSLSIYGSSTDTQYF
TRBV7-8	TRBD2	TRBJ2-6	few	TGTGCCAGCAGCCTTAGCGGGAGGGCCAACGTCCTGACTTTC	CASSLSGRANVLTF
TRBV18	TRBD2	TRBJ2-5	few	TGTGCCAGCTCACCAATAGCGGGAACAGAGACCCAGTACTTC	CASSPIAGTETQYF
TRBV2	TRBD1	TRBJ2-4	many	TGTGCCAGCAGCCGGGACAGGGATCAAGGCATTCAGTACTTC	CASSRDRDQGIQYF
TRBV5-1	-	TRBJ1-2	-	TGCGCCAGCAGCCTCTTGGTGGGCGGCCCTTCTGGCTACACCTTC	CASSLLVGGPSGYTF
TRBV19	-	TRBJ2-7	-	TGTGCCAGTAGTTGGGGGGCGTCCTACGAGCAGTACTTC	CASSWGASYEQYF
TRBV14	-	TRBJ1-1	few	TGTGCCAGCAGCCAAGAGCGGTTTGAAGCTTTCTTT	CASSQERFEAFF
TRBV12-5	-	TRBJ2-3	few	TGTGCTAGTGGTTTGGTAGGGGAGTATGTGGATACGCAGTATTTT	CASGLVGEYVDTQYF
TRBV5-4	TRBD1	TRBJ2-5	few	TGTGCCAGCAGCTGGGACAGTCAAGAGACCCAGTACTTC	CASSWDSQETQYF
TRBV6-1	-	TRBJ1-1	many	TGTGCCAGCAGATACTCCAAGAACACTGAAGCTTTCTTT	CASRYSKNTEAFF
TRBV20-1	TRBD1	TRBJ1-6	-	TGCAGTGCTAGAGATCTAAGGACAGGCGATAATTCACCCCTCCACTTT	CSARDLRTGDNSPLHF
TRBV25-1	TRBD2	TRBJ2-5	many	TGTGCCAGCAGTGAATATCCCGGGACTAGCGGGAGGATAGAAGAGACCCAGTACTTC	CASSEYPGTSGRIEETQYF
TRBV10-3	TRBD1	TRBJ1-1	-	TGTGCCATCAGTGCGGGACAGGGGAGTGGAGCTTTCTTT	CAISAGQGSGAFF
TRBV12-3/TRBV12-4	-	TRBJ2-3	many	TGTGCCAGCAGCCCGGGACGGTATACGCAGTATTTT	CASSPGRYTQYF
TRBV9	TRBD2	TRBJ2-2	many	TGTGCCAGCAGCCCCAGGACTAGCGGGAGAACCGGGGAGCTGTTTTTT	CASSPRTSGRTGELFF
TRBV9	-	TRBJ1-2	few	TGTGCCAGCAGGGACGACCGGGAGATCTATGGCTACACCTTC	CASRDDREIYGYTF
TRBV3-1	-	TRBJ1-1	-	TGTGCCAGCAGCCAAGGTTCTTGGGGGCGCGGCACTGAAGCTTTCTTT	CASSQGSWGRGTEAFF
TRBV2	-	TRBJ1-1	-	TGTGCCAGCAGTGAATTTCCTACTGAAGCTTTCTTT	CASSEFPTEAFF
TRBV20-1	TRBD1	TRBJ2-3	-	TGCAGTGCTACGACAGGGTTCGGCACAGATACGCAGTATTTT	CSATTGFGTDTQYF
TRBV6-1	-	TRBJ1-1	-	TGTGCCAGCACCCCGAGGACAAGTGAAGCTTTCTTT	CASTPRTSEAFF
TRBV20-1	-	TRBJ1-1	many	TGCAGTGCTGGACCGGGAGTTGAAGCTTTCTTT	CSAGPGVEAFF
TRBV12-3/TRBV12-4	-	TRBJ2-5	few	TGTGCCAGCAGTTTAATGAGGGGGACCCAGTACTTC	CASSLMRGTQYF
TRBV5-1	TRBD2	TRBJ2-7	-	TGCGCCAGCAGCTCAAGGACTAGCGGGAGGTTCGAGCAGTACTTC	CASSSRTSGRFEQYF
TRBV3-1	-	TRBJ2-7	few	TGTGCCAGCACCAACCGGGACTCCTCCTACGAGCAGTACTTC	CASTNRDSSYEQYF
TRBV12-3/TRBV12-4	TRBD2	TRBJ2-7	-	TGTGCCAGCAGTACAAAAAGGGCAGCGGGGGAGCAGTACTTC	CASSTKRAAGEQYF
TRBV3-1	-	TRBJ2-7	-	TGTGCCAGCAGCCAAGAAGAGGGTACCTACGAGCAGTACTTC	CASSQEEGTYEQYF
TRBV28	-	TRBJ2-7	many	TGTGCCAGCAGTAAGGGGCTCGACGAGCAGTACTTC	CASSKGLDEQYF
TRBV15	-	TRBJ2-3	-	TGTGCCACCAGCAGAGGAGATACGCAGTATTTT	CATSRGDTQYF
TRBV28	-	TRBJ2-1	many	TGTGCCAGCAGTTTATTGGGGGGCAATGAGCAGTTCTTC	CASSLLGGNEQFF
TRBV12-3/TRBV12-4	TRBD1	TRBJ1-3	-	TGTGCCAGCAACCCGACAGGGTCTGGAAACACCATATATTTT	CASNPTGSGNTIYF
TRBV7-9	TRBD2	TRBJ2-3	-	TGTGCCAGCAGCGCGACTAGCTCAAGCACAGATACGCAGTATTTT	CASSATSSSTDTQYF
TRBV12-3/TRBV12-4	TRBD1	TRBJ2-7	many	TGTGCCAGCAGCCAGGACAGGGAGCAATCCTACGAGCAGTACTTC	CASSQDREQSYEQYF
TRBV14	-	TRBJ1-1	many	TGTGCCAGCAGCCAAGTCGAACGCGGAGCTTTCTTT	CASSQVERGAFF
TRBV19	-	TRBJ1-5	-	TGTGCCAGTAGTGCCGGGGGGCAACAGCCCCAGCATTTT	CASSAGGQQPQHF
TRBV27	-	TRBJ2-3	-	TGTGCCAGCAGTTTCTTGGACTTCAACACAGATACGCAGTATTTT	CASSFLDFNTDTQYF
TRBV2	-	TRBJ1-5	many	TGTGCCAGCAGTCTGAACACCAATCAGCCCCAGCATTTT	CASSLNTNQPQHF
TRBV12-3/TRBV12-4	TRBD1	TRBJ1-4	many	TGTGCCAGCAGTTCGGGACAGAAATATAATGAAAAACTGTTTTTT	CASSSGQKYNEKLFF
TRBV13	-	TRBJ1-6	many	TGTGCCAGCAGCCATCGACAACTCAGTCCAAATTCACCCCTCCACTTT	CASSHRQLSPNSPLHF
TRBV30	-	TRBJ2-7	few	TGTGCCTGGGGCGGACTCCACTACGAGCAGTACTTC	CAWGGLHYEQYF
TRBV29-1	TRBD1	TRBJ2-3	many	TGCAGCGTTGACAGGGGGTTCAGTACGCAGTATTTT	CSVDRGFSTQYF
TRBV20-1	TRBD1	TRBJ2-7	many	TGCAGTGCTAGGGGGACAGGAACCTACGAGCAGTACTTC	CSARGTGTYEQYF
TRBV28	TRBD1	TRBJ2-7	many	TGTGCCAGCAGTAGGGCCGGGACAGGGGGCATCGAGCAGTACTTC	CASSRAGTGGIEQYF
TRBV2	-	TRBJ2-7	-	TGTGCCAGCAGACCCACAGGGACCCCCGAGCAGTACTTC	CASRPTGTPEQYF